The 13 T cell receptor beta chains below were found in one sample sequenced in a study of beta chain features in type 1 diabetes. The whole isolated RNA underwent reverse transcription, so sequencing captured expressed TCRB transcripts. Clones were sequenced by immunoSEQ multiplex PCR, and TCRdb holds only the in-frame ones, with some missing. The repertoire consists of hundreds of thousands of clones, with 68% occurring once and the leading ten covering roughly 0.048%. The material sequenced was naive CD4+ T cells from blood. Every receptor here comes from a man aged 30-40 years in good health.

This rearrangement joins TRBV27 to TRBJ2-1; D gene unclear. This CDR3 has 10 amino acids. Germline V CDR1 and CDR2: MNHEY, SMNVEV (reference sequence). V was shortened by 6 bases and J by 6 bases, with 3 bases between the two germline ends. The CDR3 loop reads CASRGNEQFF. CDR3 coding DNA: TGTGCCAGCAGGGGCAATGAGCAGTTCTTC.

There are a few counts of this clone. The rearrangement links TRBV13 to TRBJ2-5; D is ambiguous. The CDR3 covers 13 residues. Between the trimmed V and J ends, which lost 5 bases and 5 bases, there was a span of 12 bases. Per the germline V gene, CDR1 is PRHDT and CDR2 is FYEKMQ (reference sequence). The CDR3 is CASSPRRRETQYF. Here the CDR3 DNA reads TGTGCCAGCAGCCCGCGTCGGCGGGAGACCCAGTACTTC. Complete variable domain (other parts from reference TRBV13 and TRBJ2-5): AAGVIQSPRHLIKEKRETATLKCYPIPRHDTVYWYQQGPGQDPQFLISFYEKMQSDKGSIPDRFSAQQFSDYHSELNMSSLELGDSALYFCASSPRRRETQYFGPGTRLLVL.

The V gene is TRBV4-3, the J gene TRBJ2-2, with unresolved D. V shed 1 base and J shed 5 bases, with 8 bases lying between them. The germline V gene encodes CDR1 LGHNA and CDR2 YSLEER. CDR3 length: 14 amino acids. In DNA, the CDR3 is TGCGCCAGCAGCCAAGGGTCTAAGACCGGGGAGCTGTTTTTT. This codes for CASSQGSKTGELFF.

This chain connects TRBV6-5 to TRBJ2-7, with D perhaps TRBD1 or TRBD2 (5 bases each). The CDR3 spans 14 residues. Germline loops: CDR1 MNHEY, CDR2 SVGAGI. V lost 6 bases, J lost 3 bases, and 15 bases lay in between. CDR3 region: CASSRDGRLYEQYF. The CDR3 bases are TGTGCCAGCAGCCGGGACGGCCGGCTCTACGAGCAGTACTTC.

The V and J genes are TRBV30 and TRBJ1-5; 7 bases map to TRBD1. With V trimmed by 1 base and J by 6 bases, 3 bases remained unmatched. From germline, CDR1 is GTSNPN and CDR2 SVGIG (reference sequence). The CDR3 is made up of 13 amino acids. The CDR3, as DNA: TGTGCCTGGAGTGAACAGGGGCGTCAGCCCCAGCATTTT. This codes for CAWSEQGRQPQHF.

The chain couples TRBV27 to TRBJ2-1, with TRBD1 identical over 9 bases. Germline trimming cut 7 bases from V and 3 bases from J; bases unmatched to any gene: 4. The CDR3 spans 14 residues. Per the germline V gene, CDR1 is MNHEY and CDR2 is SMNVEV (reference sequence). This chain's CDR3 is CASTRTGDYNEQFF. Here the CDR3 DNA reads TGTGCCAGCACCCGGACAGGGGACTACAATGAGCAGTTCTTC.

The gene calls are TRBV29-1 and TRBJ2-7; D not resolved. Germline V CDR1 and CDR2: SQVTM, ANQGSEA. This CDR3 contains 13 residues. V lost 0 bases and J 1 base, leaving 7 bases between the germline ends. CDR3 loop: CSVEDLQSYEQYF. The CDR3 nucleotides read TGCAGCGTTGAAGATTTGCAGTCCTACGAGCAGTACTTC.

The chain employs TRBV7-6 and TRBJ2-3; D is undetermined. V was cut by 4 bases and J by 6 bases, with 17 bases left in between. Germline CDR1 is SGHVS and CDR2 is FNYEAQ. The CDR3 consists of 15 residues. The CDR3 spells CASSSPGQKTDTQYF. The DNA for the CDR3 is TGTGCCAGCAGCTCCCCGGGTCAAAAAACGGATACGCAGTATTTT.

The chain uses TRBV30 and TRBJ2-1; weak D call: TRBD2 (6 bases). Germline V gives CDR1 GTSNPN, CDR2 SVGIG (reference sequence). The CDR3 consists of 15 residues. Between the trimmed V and J ends, which lost 4 bases and 3 bases, there was a span of 16 bases. The CDR3 protein is CAWILKGGGYNEQFF. DNA of the CDR3: TGTGCCTGGATCCTGAAGGGAGGCGGCTACAATGAGCAGTTCTTC.

This clone was seen only a few times. This chain joins TRBV29-1 and TRBJ2-1; no firm D call. CDR1 and CDR2 from the germline V gene are SQVTM and ANQGSEA. The CDR3 runs 13 residues. With 4 bases removed from V and 0 bases from J, the gap between germline ends came to 7 bases. CDR3 sequence (DNA): TGCAGCGTTGTGAACAGCTCCTACAATGAGCAGTTCTTC. Translated, it gives CSVVNSSYNEQFF.

This clone showed up just a few times. An end of the junction does not agree with germline; a read error may underlie this. J is TRBJ2-4 and V is TRBV30; D is possibly TRBD1 (6 bases). The CDR3 spans 11 residues. From germline, CDR1 is GTSNPN and CDR2 SVGIG (reference sequence). The CDR3 DNA is TGTGCCTCGGGCCGCCCGGGACAACTGGTCTTC. It codes for CASGRPGQLVF.

This chain links TRBV9 with TRBJ2-5, with a weak D call TRBD1 (5 bases). Germline loops: CDR1 SGDLS, CDR2 YYNGEE. Trimming cost V 0 bases and J 0 bases, with 9 bases left between them. This CDR3 is built from 15 residues. The CDR3 DNA sequence: TGTGCCAGCAGCGTAGGAGCGACAGACCAAGAGACCCAGTACTTC. It is translated as CASSVGATDQETQYF.

The V call is TRBV7-2, the J call TRBJ2-3; D not certain. V was clipped by 4 bases and J by 1 base, with 12 bases between them. The CDR3 runs to 15 residues. From germline, CDR1 is SGHTA and CDR2 FQGNSA. CDR3 loop: CASSYGSSGTDTQYF. The CDR3 DNA reads as TGTGCCAGCAGCTACGGAAGTTCGGGCACAGATACGCAGTATTTT.